Following are 5 T cell receptor beta chains from one sample sequenced in a study of blood T cell repertoires in COVID-19. Measured with immunoSEQ multiplex PCR; TCRdb has only the in-frame clones, and not every one. The table shows over 200,000 clones, with roughly 87% occurring only once. The sample was peripheral blood. The receptors stem from a young woman who had recovered from COVID-19.

J is TRBJ2-7 and V is TRBV7-7; 13 bases are shared with TRBD2. V shed 5 bases and J 4 bases; nucleotides not matched to a gene: 5. The CDR3 totals 15 residues. The germline V gene encodes CDR1 SSHAT and CDR2 FNYEAQ (reference sequence). CDR3 loop: CASSPGLAGIYEQYF. Written as DNA, the CDR3 is TGTGCCAGCAGCCCGGGACTAGCGGGGATTTACGAGCAGTACTTC.

This chain uses TRBV15 with TRBJ2-5; TRBD1 might be the D (6 bases). This CDR3 contains 16 residues. CDR1 LNHNV and CDR2 YYDKDF come from the germline V gene (reference sequence). Trimming left V 0 bases short and J 2 bases short, with 13 bases between. The CDR3 here is CATSRDPGTPQETQYF. The DNA of the CDR3 is TGTGCCACCAGCAGAGACCCCGGGACACCTCAAGAGACCCAGTACTTC.

V usage is TRBV27 and J usage is TRBJ2-7; 9 bases are a match to TRBD1. The CDR3 is 15 amino acids. Trimming cost V 4 bases and J 0 bases; bases outside gene matches: 4. Germline loops: CDR1 MNHEY, CDR2 SMNVEV (reference sequence). The CDR3: CASSSPGQGSYEQYF. The CDR3 DNA is TGTGCCAGCAGTTCTCCGGGACAGGGCTCCTACGAGCAGTACTTC.

The rearrangement links TRBV28 to TRBJ1-2, with 7 bases that match TRBD1. CDR1 and CDR2 (germline): MDHEN, SYDVKM. The CDR3 runs 17 residues. The V gene end was trimmed by 4 bases and the J gene end by 1 base; junction bases not matched to a gene: 12. This CDR3 reads CASSSPEGGGLNYGYTF. The DNA of the CDR3 is TGTGCCAGCAGTTCTCCTGAAGGAGGGGGCCTTAACTATGGCTACACCTTC.

V is TRBV6-5 and J is TRBJ2-1, with 8 bases fitting TRBD2. V lost 8 bases, J lost 0 bases, and 6 bases stayed unmatched. The germline CDR1 and CDR2 sequences are MNHEY and SVGAGI. There are 15 residues in the CDR3. CDR3 nucleotides: TGTGCCAGCTTTGCGGGACTAGGCTCCTACAATGAGCAGTTCTTC. This codes for CASFAGLGSYNEQFF.